These T cell receptor beta chains were read from a single sample in a study of blood T cell repertoires in COVID-19. Method: immunoSEQ multiplex PCR; TCRdb's copy keeps in-frame clones and lacks some. The profile shows roughly 440,000 clones, approximately 88% of them singletons. Sequenced sample: peripheral blood. The receptors were sampled from a woman between 50 and 59 years old with COVID-19, enrolled during active disease. CDR3s include the opening cysteine and the closing phenylalanine or tryptophan. A D gene is named only where the DNA matches it firmly. Size values are once, few and many counts, or a class for expanded clones, and some rows have none.

D | J | length | size | V | DNA | CDR3
NA | TRBJ2-1 | 14 | NA | TRBV2 | TGTGCCAGCTGGCTAGCGCGCTCCTACAATGAGCAGTTCTTC | CASWLARSYNEQFF
NA | TRBJ2-3 | 13 | NA | TRBV5-6 | TGTGCCAGCAGCTTCGAAGAGGTGGATACGCAGTATTTT | CASSFEEVDTQYF
TRBD2 | TRBJ2-5 | 17 | NA | TRBV3-1/TRBV3-2 | TGTGCCAGCAGCCAAGATCGGCTAGCGGGGGGCCAAGAGACCCAGTACTTC | CASSQDRLAGGQETQYF
NA | TRBJ1-1 | 11 | NA | TRBV6-6 | TGTGCCAGCACCGACAGTACTGAAGCTTTCTTT | CASTDSTEAFF
NA | TRBJ1-2 | 13 | NA | TRBV5-6 | TGTGCCAGCAGCCCAACCCGGAGGGATGGCTACACCTTC | CASSPTRRDGYTF
NA | TRBJ2-5 | 13 | once | TRBV9 | TGTGCCAGCAGCTGGACACCTCAAGAGACCCAGTACTTC | CASSWTPQETQYF
NA | TRBJ1-1 | 14 | NA | TRBV9 | TGTGCCAGCAGCGGAGGCGGCAGGGACACTGAAGCTTTCTTT | CASSGGGRDTEAFF
TRBD1 | TRBJ2-1 | 14 | NA | TRBV11-3 | TGTGCCAGCAGCTTGGGGACAGGGTCCAATGAGCAGTTCTTC | CASSLGTGSNEQFF
NA | TRBJ1-4 | 12 | NA | TRBV7-8 | TGTGCCAGCAGCTTCTCGGGGGAAAAACTGTTTTTT | CASSFSGEKLFF
NA | TRBJ1-6 | 15 | NA | TRBV30 | TGTGCCTGGACTGTAATCGGGGGGACTAATTCACCCCTCCACTTT | CAWTVIGGTNSPLHF
NA | TRBJ1-6 | 14 | NA | TRBV7-9 | TGTGCCAGCAGCTTAGACGGGGTAGGGTCACCCCTCCACTTT | CASSLDGVGSPLHF
TRBD1 | TRBJ2-5 | 18 | NA | TRBV7-7 | TGTGCCAGCAGCTCCGGGACAGGGACACCTACCACTCAAGAGACCCAGTACTTC | CASSSGTGTPTTQETQYF
NA | TRBJ1-2 | 15 | once | TRBV7-9 | TGTGCCAGCAGCGAGGGCTTGGGCCTCCTGTATGGCTACACCTTC | CASSEGLGLLYGYTF
TRBD2 | TRBJ2-1 | 15 | NA | TRBV9 | TGTGCCAGCAGCGTAGAAATAGCGGGGTTTAATGAGCAGTTCTTC | CASSVEIAGFNEQFF
NA | TRBJ2-1 | 17 | NA | TRBV5-1 | TGCGCCAGCAGCCTGCAATTGACAGGCGGCTCCTACAATGAGCAGTTCTTC | CASSLQLTGGSYNEQFF
TRBD2 | TRBJ2-7 | 17 | once | TRBV29-1 | TGCAGCGTTGAAGGAACCGGGACCCAGGGAGGGTCCTACGAGCAGTACTTC | CSVEGTGTQGGSYEQYF
TRBD1 | TRBJ1-5 | 13 | once | TRBV3-1/TRBV3-2 | TGTGCCAGCAGCCTCGACAGGGTGGGGGCCCAGCATTTT | CASSLDRVGAQHF
NA | TRBJ1-5 | 17 | once | TRBV4-1 | TGCGCCAGCAGCCAAGTCAGGGGACGGATTGAGAATCAGCCCCAGCATTTT | CASSQVRGRIENQPQHF
NA | TRBJ1-4 | 12 | NA | TRBV3-1/TRBV3-2 | TGTGCCAGCAGACAGCTGAATGAAAAACTGTTTTTT | CASRQLNEKLFF
NA | TRBJ2-7 | 14 | NA | TRBV6-1 | TGTGCCAGCAGTGAACAGGGGTTAGGGTACGAGCAGTACTTC | CASSEQGLGYEQYF
NA | TRBJ1-3 | 15 | NA | TRBV6-5 | TGTGCCAGCAGTTACTCGGGGGCGCGTGGAAACACCATATATTTT | CASSYSGARGNTIYF
NA | TRBJ1-1 | 10 | NA | TRBV9 | TGTGCCAGCAGCGTCAAGAGGGCTTTCTTT | CASSVKRAFF
TRBD1 | TRBJ1-1 | 19 | once | TRBV5-4 | TGTGCCAGCAGCTTGAGGGTTGGGACAGGGGGACTTGGGGCCACTGAAGCTTTCTTT | CASSLRVGTGGLGATEAFF
NA | TRBJ1-1 | 13 | NA | TRBV14 | TGTGCCAGCAGCTTGACAATGAACACTGAAGCTTTCTTT | CASSLTMNTEAFF
TRBD2 | TRBJ2-3 | 17 | NA | TRBV5-1 | TGCGCCAGCAGCTTGGGACTAGCGGGGGGGATCACAGATACGCAGTATTTT | CASSLGLAGGITDTQYF
TRBD1 | TRBJ2-7 | 15 | once | TRBV2 | TGTGCCAGCAGTGGGGGACAGGGGGCGGTCAGCGAGCAGTACTTC | CASSGGQGAVSEQYF
NA | TRBJ1-1 | 15 | NA | TRBV7-2 | TGTGCCAGCAGCTTAAAGGGGGGGATGGACACTGAAGCTTTCTTT | CASSLKGGMDTEAFF
NA | TRBJ2-7 | 13 | once | TRBV19 | TGTGCCAGTAGTATCGCAGGCGCTTACGAGCAGTACTTC | CASSIAGAYEQYF
NA | TRBJ1-2 | 15 | NA | TRBV12-5 | TGTGCTAGTGGTTTGGCAGGATATTTACACTATGGCTACACCTTC | CASGLAGYLHYGYTF
TRBD1 | TRBJ2-7 | 14 | NA | TRBV5-6 | TGTGCCAGCAGCTTGGGGGACAGTTCCTACGAGCAGTACTTC | CASSLGDSSYEQYF
NA | TRBJ1-1 | 13 | NA | TRBV6-4 | TGTGCCAACCGGGGGTTTGGGGACACTGAAGCTTTCTTT | CANRGFGDTEAFF
NA | TRBJ1-2 | 15 | NA | TRBV13 | TGTGCCAGCAGCCCGCCAGCGGTAACCCCCTATGGCTACACCTTC | CASSPPAVTPYGYTF
TRBD1 | TRBJ1-2 | 15 | NA | TRBV9 | TGTGCCAGCAGCGTGGCTACAGGGGGCGCGGATGGCTACACCTTC | CASSVATGGADGYTF
TRBD2 | TRBJ2-1 | 17 | NA | TRBV5-1 | TGCGCCAGCAGCCCACTGACTAGCGGGGATTTCTACAATGAGCAGTTCTTC | CASSPLTSGDFYNEQFF
NA | TRBJ2-6 | 14 | NA | TRBV3-1/TRBV3-2 | TGTGCCAGCAGCCAGGGAGCTGGGGCCAACGTCCTGACTTTC | CASSQGAGANVLTF
TRBD1 | TRBJ1-2 | 13 | NA | TRBV24-1 | TGTGCCACCAGGGCAGGGGGCGACTATGGCTACACCTTC | CATRAGGDYGYTF
NA | TRBJ1-5 | 15 | NA | TRBV28 | TGTGCCAGCACCGACGGGCCTCGGGAGGGTCAGCCCCAGCATTTT | CASTDGPREGQPQHF
NA | TRBJ2-7 | 13 | NA | TRBV25-1 | TGTGCCAGCACCCCCCTCGGGACCTACGAGCAGTACTTC | CASTPLGTYEQYF
NA | TRBJ2-1 | 17 | NA | TRBV21-1 | TGTGCCAGCAGCAAAGCGGAGATAAAAACCCAAGACAATGAGCAGTTCTTC | CASSKAEIKTQDNEQFF
TRBD1 | TRBJ1-2 | 14 | NA | TRBV7-9 | TGTGCCAGCAGCCCGGGACAGGAGAACTATGGCTACACCTTC | CASSPGQENYGYTF
NA | TRBJ1-5 | 17 | NA | TRBV5-5 | TGTGCCAGCAGCTCCAGCCCCTGGGGGCATAGCAATCAGCCCCAGCATTTT | CASSSSPWGHSNQPQHF
NA | TRBJ1-1 | 13 | NA | TRBV7-3 | TGTGCCAGCAGCTTCAGCGTAGTCACTGAAGCTTTCTTT | CASSFSVVTEAFF
NA | TRBJ1-3 | 15 | few | TRBV9 | TGTGCCAGCAGCGCTTGGGGGGGCTCTGGAAACACCATATATTTT | CASSAWGGSGNTIYF
NA | TRBJ2-3 | 14 | NA | TRBV3-1/TRBV3-2 | TGTGCCAGCAGCCAAGATTTATCCACAGATACGCAGTATTTT | CASSQDLSTDTQYF
NA | TRBJ2-3 | 14 | once | TRBV19 | TGTGCCAGTAGTATAACCGAAGCCCCAGATACGCAGTATTTT | CASSITEAPDTQYF
TRBD1 | TRBJ1-4 | 15 | NA | TRBV7-2 | TGTGCCAGCAGCTATATGACAGGGGTAGGAGAAAAACTGTTTTTT | CASSYMTGVGEKLFF
TRBD1 | TRBJ2-2 | 13 | NA | TRBV2 | TGTGCCACCGACAGGGGTTTCACCGGGGAGCTGTTTTTT | CATDRGFTGELFF
NA | TRBJ1-2 | 15 | NA | TRBV19 | TGTGCCAGTACTCCCGGCGGGGGCTTTGGCTATGGCTACACCTTC | CASTPGGGFGYGYTF
TRBD1 | TRBJ1-2 | 14 | NA | TRBV2 | TGTGCCAGCAGCGTGGGACAGGGGACGTATGGCTACACCTTC | CASSVGQGTYGYTF
TRBD1 | TRBJ1-6 | 14 | NA | TRBV18 | TGTGCCAGCACCACAGGGGGCAATAACTCACCCCTCCACTTT | CASTTGGNNSPLHF
TRBD2 | TRBJ2-7 | 11 | once | TRBV5-1 | TGCGCCGCGGGGGGCACCTACGAGCAGTACTTC | CAAGGTYEQYF
NA | TRBJ1-5 | 14 | NA | TRBV30 | TGTGCCTGGAGTGGAAAAGGGGGCAATCAGCCCCAGCATTTT | CAWSGKGGNQPQHF
NA | TRBJ2-3 | 16 | NA | TRBV11-3 | TGTGCCAGCAGCTTAGGGGGCTGGAAGGTCACAGATACGCAGTATTTT | CASSLGGWKVTDTQYF
TRBD1 | TRBJ1-2 | 15 | once | TRBV7-9 | TGTGCCAGCAGTCGGGACAGGGGGCAGAACTATGGCTACACCTTC | CASSRDRGQNYGYTF
TRBD1 | TRBJ1-1 | 12 | NA | TRBV30 | TGTGCCTGGGGAAGGGGGCTCACTGAAGCTTTCTTT | CAWGRGLTEAFF
TRBD2 | TRBJ2-3 | 18 | NA | TRBV7-2 | TGTGCCAGCAGCTTAAAATGGGGCGGGGGGTACGACACAGATACGCAGTATTTT | CASSLKWGGGYDTDTQYF
NA | TRBJ1-3 | 12 | NA | TRBV3-1/TRBV3-2 | TGTGCCAGCAGCCAAGCTCTAAACACCATATATTTT | CASSQALNTIYF
NA | TRBJ1-2 | 17 | NA | TRBV7-8 | TGTGCCAGCAGCTTAGTTCCTTATGGGGACTGGGACTATGGCTACACCTTC | CASSLVPYGDWDYGYTF
TRBD2 | TRBJ2-5 | 16 | NA | TRBV11-2 | TGTGCCAGCAGCTTACTAGCGGGCAACGATCAAGAGACCCAGTACTTC | CASSLLAGNDQETQYF
TRBD2 | TRBJ2-2 | 15 | NA | TRBV30 | TGTGCCTGGTCCCTTCTAGCGGGGGAGGCCGGGGAGCTGTTTTTT | CAWSLLAGEAGELFF